The 32 T cell receptor beta chains listed next were all sequenced from one sample in a study of T cells after somatic rescue of genetic block. Using immunoSEQ multiplex PCR, the repertoire was profiled, and TCRdb retains in-frame clones only, with some absent. The profile covers tens of thousands of clones, with about 87% appearing a single time and roughly 1.7% taken by the ten largest. The sequenced sample consisted of peripheral blood mononuclear cells (PBMCs). All receptors derive from a woman between 18 and 29 years old.

V is TRBV30 and J is TRBJ2-1, with 8 bases that match TRBD2. Per the germline V gene, CDR1 is GTSNPN and CDR2 is SVGIG (reference sequence). The V gene end was trimmed by 0 bases and the J gene end by 15 bases; junction bases not matched to a gene: 4. The length of the CDR3 is 11 residues. In DNA form, the CDR3 reads TGTGCCTGGAGTGTGACGGGAGGGGGGTTCTTC. Translating gives CAWSVTGGGFF. The full variable domain, its missing parts supplied by reference TRBV30 and TRBJ2-1, is SQTIHQWPATLVQPVGSPLSLECTVEGTSNPNLYWYRQAAGRGLQLLFYSVGIGQISSEVPQNLSASRPQDRQFILSSKKLLLSDSGFYLCAWSVTGGGFFGPGTRLTVL.

The chain carries TRBV5-1 and TRBJ2-5; 12 bases fit TRBD1. The end of the DNA aligns better with TRBJ2-7, so the J call may be wrong. CDR1 and CDR2 from the germline V gene are SGHRS and YFSETQ. The CDR3 extends over 15 amino acids. CDR3 region: CASSDGTGGDYEQYF. As DNA, the CDR3 is TGCGCCAGCAGCGACGGGACAGGGGGCGATTACGAGCAGTACTTC.

The CDR3 reads CASSVRGGIAKNIQYF. Here the CDR3 DNA reads TGCGCCAGCAGTGTCCGGGGTGGAATAGCCAAAAACATTCAGTACTTC. V is TRBV10-2 and J is TRBJ2-4; D is possibly TRBD2 (5 bases). Germline V gene sequence: CDR1 WSHSY, CDR2 SAAADI. Deletions cut 4 bases from V and 0 bases from J, with 13 bases between. The CDR3 has 16 residues.

For the CDR3, the DNA is TGCGCCAGCAGCTTGTCGGCAGGGCCTATGGGCTATGGCTACACCTTC. It encodes CASSLSAGPMGYGYTF. The V and J genes are TRBV5-1 and TRBJ1-2, with D possibly being TRBD1 (5 bases). V was shortened by 1 base and J by 4 bases, with 17 bases between the two germline ends. CDR1 is SGHRS and CDR2 is YFSETQ in the germline V gene. This CDR3 spans 16 amino acids.

The DNA of the CDR3 is TGTGCCATCAGTGGTCTAGCCTTGAGCTACGAGCAGTACTTC. Protein: CAISGLALSYEQYF. This chain uses TRBV10-3 with TRBJ2-7; D perhaps matches TRBD2 (5 bases). Germline CDR1 is ENHRY and CDR2 is SYGVKD. The CDR3 has 14 residues. The V end was cut by 4 bases, the J end by 3 bases, with 13 bases between.

The CDR3 region is CASGFRVGPATTYNEQFF. The CDR3 DNA sequence: TGTGCTAGTGGTTTCCGTGTGGGCCCCGCAACAACCTACAATGAGCAGTTCTTC. The V call is TRBV12-5, the J call TRBJ2-1; no definite D call. The V end was cut by 3 bases, the J end by 2 bases, with 20 bases between. CDR3 length: 18 residues. Per germline, CDR1 LGHNT and CDR2 FRNRAP.

The chain recombines TRBV27 with TRBJ2-1; no definite D call. The CDR3 sequence is 13 residues long. Germline V gene sequence: CDR1 MNHEY, CDR2 SMNVEV (reference sequence). V was trimmed by 2 bases and J by 6 bases, leaving 8 bases between them. As DNA, the CDR3 is TGTGCCAGCAGTTTAGGTCTGGTCAATGAGCAGTTCTTC. Translated, it gives CASSLGLVNEQFF.

The rearrangement links TRBV11-1 to TRBJ2-7; TRBD1 matches at 9 bases. The CDR3 runs to 14 residues. Trimming at V came to 3 bases and at J to 2 bases, leaving 2 bases not matched to a gene. Germline CDR1 is SGHAT and CDR2 is FQDESV (reference sequence). CDR3 amino acids: CASSFGTGTYEQYF. CDR3 in DNA: TGTGCCAGCAGCTTTGGGACAGGGACCTACGAGCAGTACTTC.

The chain employs TRBV21-1 and TRBJ2-1. TRBV21-1 is labeled a pseudogene. This CDR3 spans 22 amino acids. The CDR3 nucleotides are TGTGCCAGCAGCAAAGGGAGAGGTCTGTGGCTAGCTGACGACAGCTCCTACAATGAGCAGTTCTTC. Translating gives CASSKGRGLWLADDSSYNEQFF.

This clone has just a few counts. The rearrangement links TRBV12-5 to TRBJ1-3; D is unclear. From germline, CDR1 is LGHNT and CDR2 FRNRAP. The CDR3 runs 15 residues. V lost 0 bases and J 7 bases, leaving 13 bases between the germline ends. CDR3 sequence reads: CASGLVSAGRNTIYF. For the CDR3, the DNA is TGTGCTAGTGGTTTGGTATCGGCAGGCCGCAACACCATATATTTT.

The chain recombines TRBV5-6 with TRBJ2-6, with 9 bases fitting TRBD1. Germline V gene lookup returns CDR1 SGHDT and CDR2 YYEEEE. This CDR3 has 17 amino acids. V gave up 4 bases and J gave up 1 base; unmatched junction bases: 6. The CDR3 loop reads CASSPGTGTSGANVLTF. CDR3 coding DNA: TGTGCCAGCAGCCCCGGGACAGGGACTTCTGGGGCCAACGTCCTGACTTTC.

The rearrangement links TRBV5-1 to TRBJ2-2; a possible D gene is TRBD2 (6 bases). V was trimmed by 4 bases and J by 2 bases, leaving 18 bases between them. The length of the CDR3 is 17 residues. Germline CDR1 and CDR2: SGHRS and YFSETQ. CDR3 sequence (DNA): TGCGCCAGCAGCCGCATTACGGGAGTCGGAAACACCGGGGAGCTGTTTTTT. Its translation is CASSRITGVGNTGELFF. Complete variable domain (other parts from reference TRBV5-1 and TRBJ2-2): KAGVTQTPRYLIKTRGQQVTLSCSPISGHRSVSWYQQTPGQGLQFLFEYFSETQRNKGNFPGRFSGRQFSNSRSEMNVSTLELGDSALYLCASSRITGVGNTGELFFGEGSRLTVL.

J is TRBJ1-5 and V is TRBV28; TRBD1 matches 8 bases. Germline V CDR1 and CDR2: MDHEN, SYDVKM. The CDR3 is 14 amino acids. V was pared by 5 bases and J by 3 bases, with 3 bases of the junction left unmatched. The CDR3 sequence is CASSRQGHNQPQHF. CDR3 DNA: TGTGCCAGCAGTCGACAGGGGCACAATCAGCCCCAGCATTTT. The whole variable domain, filled in from reference TRBV28 and TRBJ1-5, reads DVKVTQSSRYLVKRTGEKVFLECVQDMDHENMFWYRQDPGLGLRLIYFSYDVKMKEKGDIPEGYSVSREKKERFSLILESASTNQTSMYLCASSRQGHNQPQHFGDGTRLSIL.

V is TRBV27 and J is TRBJ2-7; 10 nucleotides align to TRBD1. CDR1 is MNHEY and CDR2 is SMNVEV in the germline V gene (reference sequence). This CDR3 has 13 residues. The junction had 4 bases not matched to a gene; V was cut back by 6 bases and J by 5 bases. CDR3 region: CASRDRGRNEQYF. CDR3 sequence (DNA): TGTGCCAGCAGAGACAGGGGGCGTAACGAGCAGTACTTC.

The CDR3 here is CASSVQGRYYEQYF. The CDR3 coding sequence is TGTGCCAGCAGTGTTCAGGGGAGGTACTACGAGCAGTACTTC. The chain employs TRBV2 and TRBJ2-7; possibly TRBD1 or TRBD2 for D (6 bases each). The germline V gene has CDR1 SNHLY and CDR2 FYNNEI. Trimming shortened V by 4 bases and J by 3 bases, and 13 bases separated the two germline ends. This CDR3 is 14 amino acids long.

This chain uses TRBV27 with TRBJ1-5, with D unresolved. CDR3 length equals 15 residues. Trimming stripped 5 bases from V and 3 bases from J, with 14 bases between. Germline V lookup: CDR1 MNHEY, CDR2 SMNVEV (reference sequence). CDR3 coding DNA: TGTGCCAGCAGTCCCTACCCGGGTCCCAATCAGCCCCAGCATTTT. Translated, it gives CASSPYPGPNQPQHF.

The chain carries TRBV7-9 and TRBJ1-2; maybe TRBD1 (5 bases). The CDR3 sequence is 16 residues long. The germline V and J ends were trimmed by 5 bases and 5 bases, with 21 bases remaining between them. The germline V gene has CDR1 SEHNR and CDR2 FQNEAQ (reference sequence). CDR3 in DNA: TGTGCCAGCAGCGACGCTGGCAGGGCGGACCAATATGGCTACACCTTC. This gives the protein CASSDAGRADQYGYTF.

The rearrangement joins TRBV28 to TRBJ2-1; D call uncertain. Trimming stripped 3 bases from V and 10 bases from J, with 10 bases between. Germline-derived CDR1 and CDR2 are MDHEN and SYDVKM. The CDR3 covers 12 residues. The CDR3 nucleotides read TGTGCCAGCAGTTTCATAGGGCAGGAGCAGTTCTTC. Its protein product is CASSFIGQEQFF.

The chain couples TRBV5-8 to TRBJ2-6, with D uncertain. Looked up from germline, CDR1 is SGHTS and CDR2 is YDEGEE. V lost 5 bases and J lost 6, with 9 bases in between. This CDR3 comprises 13 residues. The CDR3 sequence: CASRAGLANVLTF. The CDR3 DNA is TGTGCCAGCAGGGCCGGGTTGGCCAACGTCCTGACTTTC.

The J gene is TRBJ2-1, the V gene TRBV27; 8 nucleotides line up with TRBD1. Trimming removed 10 bases from V and 7 bases from J; junction bases left unmatched: 18. The CDR3 sequence is 16 residues long. The germline V gene encodes CDR1 MNHEY and CDR2 SMNVEV (reference sequence). CDR3 nucleotide sequence: TGTGCCACCCTATTCTCAGGGGGCGCAGGTGGAAATGAGCAGTTCTTC. Amino acids: CATLFSGGAGGNEQFF.

This rearrangement joins TRBV2 to TRBJ1-1; the D gene is possibly TRBD1 (6 bases). Germline V gives CDR1 SNHLY, CDR2 FYNNEI. V dropped 10 bases and J dropped 5 bases, with 20 bases sitting between them. This CDR3 region has 14 residues. In DNA form, the CDR3 reads TGTGCCATCCAAAGGGACACCCGGCGGACTGAAGCTTTCTTT. As protein: CAIQRDTRRTEAFF. Supplemented by reference TRBV2 and TRBJ1-1, the full variable domain reads EPEVTQTPSHQVTQMGQEVILRCVPISNHLYFYWYRQILGQKVEFLVSFYNNEISEKSEIFDDQFSVERPDGSNFTLKIRSTKLEDSAMYFCAIQRDTRRTEAFFGQGTRLTVV.

The gene calls are TRBV27 and TRBJ2-3, with TRBD2 identical over 10 bases. V dropped 5 bases and J dropped 0; count of bases not matched to a gene: 2. Germline CDR1 MNHEY, CDR2 SMNVEV (reference sequence). This CDR3 contains 15 residues. Here the CDR3 reads CASSLLAGSTDTQYF. In DNA, the CDR3 is TGTGCCAGCAGTCTACTAGCGGGAAGCACAGATACGCAGTATTTT.

This chain uses TRBV5-1 with TRBJ2-5, with D perhaps being TRBD1 or TRBD2 (5 bases each). Looked up from germline, CDR1 is SGHRS and CDR2 is YFSETQ. V was cut by 0 bases and J by 2 bases, with 17 bases left in between. The CDR3 length is 17 residues. CDR3 sequence (DNA): TGCGCCAGCAGCTTGGAGGCTGTCGGGGCATCTCAAGAGACCCAGTACTTC. Its protein is CASSLEAVGASQETQYF. The full variable domain, its missing parts supplied by reference TRBV5-1 and TRBJ2-5, is KAGVTQTPRYLIKTRGQQVTLSCSPISGHRSVSWYQQTPGQGLQFLFEYFSETQRNKGNFPGRFSGRQFSNSRSEMNVSTLELGDSALYLCASSLEAVGASQETQYFGPGTRLLVL.

The J gene is TRBJ2-7, the V gene TRBV11-2; no definite D call. Germline CDR1 reads SGHAT; CDR2 reads FQNNGV. The CDR3 has 14 residues. With 5 bases removed from V and 6 bases from J, the gap between germline ends came to 17 bases. This CDR3 reads CASSHYLNLLEQYF. The CDR3 DNA follows: TGTGCCAGCAGCCACTACTTAAACCTCCTCGAGCAGTACTTC. The complete variable domain, with remaining parts taken from reference TRBV11-2 and TRBJ2-7, reads EAGVAQSPRYKIIEKRQSVAFWCNPISGHATLYWYQQILGQGPKLLIQFQNNGVVDDSQLPKDRFSAERLKGVDSTLKIQPAKLEDSAVYLCASSHYLNLLEQYFGPGTRLTVT.

This clone was found a few times. This chain links TRBV11-2 with TRBJ2-7; no clear D. Trimming shortened V by 5 bases and J by 5 bases, and 7 bases separated the two germline ends. The CDR3 covers 11 residues. Germline CDR1 is SGHAT and CDR2 is FQNNGV. CDR3 bases: TGTGCCAGCAGCCCCCGTAACGAGCAGTACTTC. It yields the protein CASSPRNEQYF. Variable domain in full (rest from reference TRBV11-2 and TRBJ2-7): EAGVAQSPRYKIIEKRQSVAFWCNPISGHATLYWYQQILGQGPKLLIQFQNNGVVDDSQLPKDRFSAERLKGVDSTLKIQPAKLEDSAVYLCASSPRNEQYFGPGTRLTVT.

The V and J genes are TRBV5-1 and TRBJ2-5; 10 bases align to TRBD2. CDR3 length: 16 amino acids. Germline-derived CDR1 and CDR2 are SGHRS and YFSETQ. After removal of 4 bases from V and 5 bases from J, the junction contained 11 bases not matched to a gene. The CDR3 loop reads CASSTSGTSAAETQYF. DNA for the CDR3: TGCGCCAGCAGCACCTCCGGGACTAGCGCGGCCGAGACCCAGTACTTC. The full variable domain, its missing parts supplied by reference TRBV5-1 and TRBJ2-5, is KAGVTQTPRYLIKTRGQQVTLSCSPISGHRSVSWYQQTPGQGLQFLFEYFSETQRNKGNFPGRFSGRQFSNSRSEMNVSTLELGDSALYLCASSTSGTSAAETQYFGPGTRLLVL.

The V gene is TRBV6-1, the J gene TRBJ1-2; possible D gene TRBD1, 5 bases. CDR1 and CDR2 (germline): MNHNS, SASEGT. CDR3 length: 11 amino acids. Trimming left V 6 bases short and J 5 bases short, with 7 bases between. The DNA for the CDR3 is TGTGCCAGCAGGGACACTTATGGCTACACCTTC. Translating it yields CASRDTYGYTF.

The chain links TRBV19 to TRBJ1-5; D ambiguous. Trimming shortened V by 3 bases and J by 2 bases, and 5 bases separated the two germline ends. Germline V lookup: CDR1 LNHDA, CDR2 SQIVND (reference sequence). The CDR3 loop spans 13 amino acids. The CDR3 DNA reads as TGTGCCAGTAGTATGGATGGCAATCAGCCCCAGCATTTT. The encoded protein is CASSMDGNQPQHF. The whole variable domain, filled in from reference TRBV19 and TRBJ1-5, reads DGGITQSPKYLFRKEGQNVTLSCEQNLNHDAMYWYRQDPGQGLRLIYYSQIVNDFQKGDIAEGYSVSREKKESFPLTVTSAQKNPTAFYLCASSMDGNQPQHFGDGTRLSIL.

The J gene is TRBJ2-7, the V gene TRBV7-2; D ambiguous. This CDR3 spans 13 amino acids. V lost 1 base and J 2 bases, leaving 6 bases between the germline ends. CDR1 and CDR2 from the germline V gene are SGHTA and FQGNSA. Written as DNA, the CDR3 is TGTGCCAGCAGCTTAGAGGTCCCCTACGAGCAGTACTTC. This sequence encodes CASSLEVPYEQYF.

The chain employs TRBV19 and TRBJ1-4; no firm D call. V was shortened by 6 bases and J by 5 bases, with 16 bases between the two germline ends. Germline loops: CDR1 LNHDA, CDR2 SQIVND (reference sequence). CDR3 length: 15 amino acids. CDR3 nucleotide sequence: TGTGCCAGTAGCATGGAGGGAGTCTCGAATGAAAAACTGTTTTTT. Translated: CASSMEGVSNEKLFF.

The V call is TRBV6-5, the J call TRBJ1-1; no clear D. The CDR3 runs to 13 residues. V was shortened by 7 bases and J by 1 base, with 10 bases between the two germline ends. Germline V gene sequence: CDR1 MNHEY, CDR2 SVGAGI. The CDR3 loop reads CASNHDPNTEAFF. The CDR3 DNA reads TGTGCCAGCAACCACGACCCGAACACTGAAGCTTTCTTT.

The genes are TRBV4-1 and TRBJ2-1, with 10 positions matching TRBD1. The ends lost 2 bases at V and 9 bases at J; junction bases unmatched: 7. This CDR3 is built from 15 residues. Germline assignment: CDR1 MGHRA and CDR2 YSYEKL. This CDR3 reads CASSQPGTGVGEQFF. The CDR3 DNA is TGCGCCAGCAGCCAACCCGGGACAGGGGTCGGTGAGCAGTTCTTC.